The 3 T cell receptor beta chains below all came from one sample that was sequenced in a study of T cells in Graves' hyperthyroidism and ophthalmopathy. TCR beta CDR3 region amplification was performed from RNA transcripts. The study used the HTBI primer set for a first-round RT-PCR of the TCR CDR3. TCRdb used MiXCR to reprocess the multiplex PCR reads, holding one entry per CDR3 protein. The sample records a few hundred thousand distinct CDR3 sequences, 46% being singletons. The material sequenced was peripheral blood or thyroid tissue (not recorded which). The receptors derive from a woman under 30 with Graves' hyperthyroidism.

This clonotype occurred many times. This chain links TRBV20-1 with TRBJ1-2, with D possibly being TRBD1 (5 bases). Germline CDR1 is DFQATT and CDR2 is SNEGSKA (reference sequence). The CDR3 extends over 14 amino acids. Trimming took 0 bases from V and 5 from J, leaving 13 bases between them. The CDR3 region has the DNA TGCAGTGCTAGAGATGAGGGGACTGGGTATGGCTACACCTTC. Amino acid sequence: CSARDEGTGYGYTF.

This clonotype is a singleton in its sample. The V gene is TRBV20-1, the J gene TRBJ2-5; 12 bases are a match to TRBD2. Per the germline V gene, CDR1 is DFQATT and CDR2 is SNEGSKA (reference sequence). This CDR3 contains 16 residues. Trimming took 1 base from V and 5 from J; bases not matched to a gene: 8. CDR3 residues: CSARGTSGKSRETQYF. The CDR3 DNA follows: TGCAGTGCTAGAGGGACTAGCGGGAAATCGAGGGAGACCCAGTACTTC.

The chain carries TRBV19 and TRBJ1-2, with TRBD1 matching over 9 bases. This CDR3 spans 14 amino acids. With V trimmed by 4 bases and J by 3 bases, 3 bases remained unmatched. The germline CDR1 and CDR2 sequences are LNHDA and SQIVND (reference sequence). CDR3 residues: CASSTRDRDYGYTF. The CDR3 region has the DNA TGTGCCAGTAGTACCCGGGACAGGGACTATGGCTACACCTTC.